This T cell receptor (beta chain) is from a study of T cell repertoires in cytomegalovirus infection. Study-level background: Used in the study were CMV epitopes, some recently identified and HLA-C-restricted, others well-studied and HLA-B-restricted. Matching HLA type, along with CMV infection, was indicated by public TCR beta signatures. The study, taken as a whole, reports: Clonotypes of TCR beta that were HLA-C-restricted and CMV-specific dominated the ex vivo response.

A word on this clonotype: Its specificity is not known.

Germline values: CDR1 SGHNT, CDR2 YYREEE (reference sequence). The ends were cut back, 0 bases at V and 0 bases at J, with 9 bases in the middle. The CDR3 sequence is 15 residues long. One entry per CDR3 protein results from TCRdb running MiXCR on the reads. The sample carries about a million distinct CDR3 sequences, more than 25% recorded once. The TCR comes from a human donor in good health (CMV status not recorded). Some clones in this sample may be carry-over from other donors' samples. The material sequenced was cultured CD8+ T cells from PBMCs, taken from culture after CMV antigen stimulation. This chain connects TRBV5-4 to TRBJ2-5; D not resolved. The CDR3: CASSLDPSNQETQYF. As DNA, the CDR3 is TGTGCCAGCAGCTTGGATCCCAGTAACCAAGAGACCCAGTACTTC.